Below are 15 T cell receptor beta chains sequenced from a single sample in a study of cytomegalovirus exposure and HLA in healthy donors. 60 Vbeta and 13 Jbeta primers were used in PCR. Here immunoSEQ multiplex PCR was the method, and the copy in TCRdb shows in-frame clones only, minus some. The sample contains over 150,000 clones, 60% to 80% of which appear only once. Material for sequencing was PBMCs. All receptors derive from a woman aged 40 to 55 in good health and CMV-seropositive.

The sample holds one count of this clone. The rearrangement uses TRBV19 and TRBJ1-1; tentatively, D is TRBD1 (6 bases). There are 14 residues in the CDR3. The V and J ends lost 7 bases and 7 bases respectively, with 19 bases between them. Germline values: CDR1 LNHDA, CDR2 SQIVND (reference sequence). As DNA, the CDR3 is TGTGCCAGTACCCGCGCTGACAGGATGAGTGAAGCTTTCTTT. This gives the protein CASTRADRMSEAFF.

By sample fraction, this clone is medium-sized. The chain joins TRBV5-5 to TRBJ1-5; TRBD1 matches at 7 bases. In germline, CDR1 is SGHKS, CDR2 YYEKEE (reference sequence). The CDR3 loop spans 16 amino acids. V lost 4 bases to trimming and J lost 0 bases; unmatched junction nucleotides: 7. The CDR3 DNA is TGTGCCAGCAGCCCGGGGACAGAAGATAGCAATCAGCCCCAGCATTTT. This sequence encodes CASSPGTEDSNQPQHF. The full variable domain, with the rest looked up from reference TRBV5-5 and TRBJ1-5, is DAGVTQSPTHLIKTRGQQVTLRCSPISGHKSVSWYQQVLGQGPQFIFQYYEKEERGRGNFPDRFSARQFPNYSSELNVNALLLGDSALYLCASSPGTEDSNQPQHFGDGTRLSIL.

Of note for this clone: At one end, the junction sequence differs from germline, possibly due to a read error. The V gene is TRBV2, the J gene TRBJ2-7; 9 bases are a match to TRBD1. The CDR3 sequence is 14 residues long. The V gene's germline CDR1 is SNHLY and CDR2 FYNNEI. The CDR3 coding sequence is TGTGCCAGCAGTGAACAGGTGACAGGGGGGGGAATGGACTTC. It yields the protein CASSEQVTGGGMDF.

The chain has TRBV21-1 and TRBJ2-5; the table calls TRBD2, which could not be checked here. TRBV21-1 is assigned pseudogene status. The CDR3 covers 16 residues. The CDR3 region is CAGLSGGPPPQETQYF. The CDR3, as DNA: TGTGCCGGACTAAGCGGGGGGCCGCCTCCCCAAGAGACCCAGTACTTC.

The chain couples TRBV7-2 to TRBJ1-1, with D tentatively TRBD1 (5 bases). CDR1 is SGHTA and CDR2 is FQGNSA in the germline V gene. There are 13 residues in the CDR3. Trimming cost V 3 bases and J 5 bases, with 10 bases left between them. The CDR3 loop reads CASSFSRQTEAFF. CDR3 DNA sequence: TGTGCCAGCAGCTTTAGTAGACAGACTGAAGCTTTCTTT.

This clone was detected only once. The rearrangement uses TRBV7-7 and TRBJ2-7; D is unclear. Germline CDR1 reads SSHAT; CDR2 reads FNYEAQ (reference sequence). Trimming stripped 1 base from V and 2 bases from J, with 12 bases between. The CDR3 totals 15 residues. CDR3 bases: TGTGCCAGCAGCTTAGGGCCCACCGGAGCCTACGAGCAGTACTTC. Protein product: CASSLGPTGAYEQYF.

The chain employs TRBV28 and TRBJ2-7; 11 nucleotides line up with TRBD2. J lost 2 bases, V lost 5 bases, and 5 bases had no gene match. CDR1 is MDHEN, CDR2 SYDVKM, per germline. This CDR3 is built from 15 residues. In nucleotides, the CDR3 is TGTGCCAGCAGTATAATAGCGGGGGGGCCCTACGAGCAGTACTTC. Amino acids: CASSIIAGGPYEQYF.

The CDR3 DNA reads TGTGCCAGCAGCCCGAGTGAGGTAGCGGGAGGGCCCAACTACAATGAGCAGTTCTTC. This translates into CASSPSEVAGGPNYNEQFF. The chain joins TRBV7-2 to TRBJ2-1; 11 nucleotides line up with TRBD2. V shed 5 bases and J 3 bases; nucleotides not matched to a gene: 15. Germline CDR1 reads SGHTA; CDR2 reads FQGNSA. This CDR3 has 19 residues.

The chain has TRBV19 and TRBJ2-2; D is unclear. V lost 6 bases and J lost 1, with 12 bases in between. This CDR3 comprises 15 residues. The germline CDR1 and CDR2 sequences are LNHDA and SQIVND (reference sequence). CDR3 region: CASRSGSLNTGELFF. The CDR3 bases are TGTGCCAGTAGGTCCGGTTCCCTGAACACCGGGGAGCTGTTTTTT.

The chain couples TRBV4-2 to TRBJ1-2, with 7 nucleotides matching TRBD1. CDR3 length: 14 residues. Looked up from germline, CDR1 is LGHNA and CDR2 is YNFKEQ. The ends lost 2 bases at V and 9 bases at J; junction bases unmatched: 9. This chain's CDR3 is CASSQTGTAISYTF. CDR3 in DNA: TGTGCCAGCAGCCAAACCGGGACAGCTATTAGCTACACCTTC.

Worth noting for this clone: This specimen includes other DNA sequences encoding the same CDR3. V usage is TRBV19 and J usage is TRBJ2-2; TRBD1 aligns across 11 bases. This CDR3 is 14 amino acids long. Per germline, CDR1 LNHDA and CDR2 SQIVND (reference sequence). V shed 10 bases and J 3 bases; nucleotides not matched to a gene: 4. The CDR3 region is CATPGQGDTGELFF. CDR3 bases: TGTGCCACCCCGGGACAGGGGGACACCGGGGAGCTGTTTTTT.

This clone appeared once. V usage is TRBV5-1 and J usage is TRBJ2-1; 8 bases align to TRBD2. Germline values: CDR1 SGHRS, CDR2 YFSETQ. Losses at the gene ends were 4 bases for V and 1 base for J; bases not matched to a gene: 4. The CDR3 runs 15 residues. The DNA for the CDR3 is TGCGCCAGCAGCGGCGCTAGCGGGTCCTACAATGAGCAGTTCTTC. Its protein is CASSGASGSYNEQFF.

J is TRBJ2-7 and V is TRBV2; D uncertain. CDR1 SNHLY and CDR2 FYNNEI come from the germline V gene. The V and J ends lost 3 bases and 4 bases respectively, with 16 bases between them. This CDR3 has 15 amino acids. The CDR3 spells CASSEVRVVGYEQYF. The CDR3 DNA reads TGTGCCAGCAGTGAGGTTCGGGTGGTAGGATACGAGCAGTACTTC.

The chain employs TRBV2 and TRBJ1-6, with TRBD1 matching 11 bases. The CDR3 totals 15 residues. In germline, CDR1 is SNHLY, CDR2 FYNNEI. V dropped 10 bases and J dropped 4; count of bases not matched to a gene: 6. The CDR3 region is CATQGTGGYNSPLHF. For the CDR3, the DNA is TGTGCCACCCAGGGGACAGGGGGTTATAATTCACCCCTCCACTTT.

For the CDR3, the DNA is TGTGCCAGCAGCTCCCCCGGGACTAGCGGGGGGCCCGCCTACGAGCAGTACTTC. Protein: CASSSPGTSGGPAYEQYF. The chain links TRBV7-2 to TRBJ2-7, with 15 bases identical to TRBD2. Germline-derived CDR1 and CDR2 are SGHTA and FQGNSA. The CDR3 consists of 18 residues. V trimming: 4 bases; J trimming: 2 bases; junction bases outside the gene matches: 9.